This TCR beta chain was documented in a study of early T cells in non-severe SARS-CoV-2 infection. Study results and caveats: The study's VDJdb matching favored anti-spike CD8 responses and missed private and CD4 specificities.

MiXCR, run by TCRdb on the 5' RACE reads, gives a single entry per CDR3 protein. This repertoire shows around 64,000 distinct CDR3 sequences, approximately 12% found once; its top ten account for around 6.7%. Concerning this clonotype itself: Antigen specificity is unknown.

The CDR3 consists of 13 residues. V dropped 6 bases and J dropped 6 bases, with 12 bases sitting between them. The origin of this receptor is an adult who was a healthcare worker with PCR-confirmed SARS-CoV-2 infection or an uninfected control (not recorded which). The chain is built from TRBV12-3 or TRBV12-4 and TRBJ1-5; D uncertain. Sequenced material: whole blood. CDR3 in amino acids: CASSLLPAQPQHF. CDR3 DNA: TGTGCCAGCAGCCTCTTACCCGCTCAGCCCCAGCATTTT.